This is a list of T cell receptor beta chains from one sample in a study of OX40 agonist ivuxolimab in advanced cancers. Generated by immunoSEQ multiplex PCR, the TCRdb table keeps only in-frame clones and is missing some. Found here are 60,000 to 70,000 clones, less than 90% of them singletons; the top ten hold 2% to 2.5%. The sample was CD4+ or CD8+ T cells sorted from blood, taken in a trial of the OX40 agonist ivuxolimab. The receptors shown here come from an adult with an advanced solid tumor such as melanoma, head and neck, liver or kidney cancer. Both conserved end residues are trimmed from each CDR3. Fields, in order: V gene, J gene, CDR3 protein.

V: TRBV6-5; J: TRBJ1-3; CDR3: ASSYGRGTGNTIY
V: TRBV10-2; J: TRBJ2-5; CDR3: ASGSSGSLQETQY
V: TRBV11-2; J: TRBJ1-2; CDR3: ASSFGGNYGYT
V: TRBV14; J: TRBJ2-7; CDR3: ASSHARAYYEQY
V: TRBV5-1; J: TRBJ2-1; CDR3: ASSLAFLLENEQF
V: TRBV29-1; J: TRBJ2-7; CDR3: SAQKQGRGEQY
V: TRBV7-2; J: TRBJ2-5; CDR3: ASRQLGGGKETQY
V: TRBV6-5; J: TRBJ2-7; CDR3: ASTTSSYEQY
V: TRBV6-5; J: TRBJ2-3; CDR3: ASSYGQRTSTDTQY
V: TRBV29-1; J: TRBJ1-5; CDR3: SVEKFLGQGRQPQH
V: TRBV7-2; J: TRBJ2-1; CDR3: ASSLIRGGMGASYNEQF
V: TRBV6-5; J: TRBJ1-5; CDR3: ASSYIPSSPQH
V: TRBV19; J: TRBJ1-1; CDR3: ASSFTSNTEAF
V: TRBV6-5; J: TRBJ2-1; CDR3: ASSLDRARNEQF
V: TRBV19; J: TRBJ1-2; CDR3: ASSIRGQGALGHT
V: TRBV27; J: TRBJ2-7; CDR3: ASGVARWYEQY